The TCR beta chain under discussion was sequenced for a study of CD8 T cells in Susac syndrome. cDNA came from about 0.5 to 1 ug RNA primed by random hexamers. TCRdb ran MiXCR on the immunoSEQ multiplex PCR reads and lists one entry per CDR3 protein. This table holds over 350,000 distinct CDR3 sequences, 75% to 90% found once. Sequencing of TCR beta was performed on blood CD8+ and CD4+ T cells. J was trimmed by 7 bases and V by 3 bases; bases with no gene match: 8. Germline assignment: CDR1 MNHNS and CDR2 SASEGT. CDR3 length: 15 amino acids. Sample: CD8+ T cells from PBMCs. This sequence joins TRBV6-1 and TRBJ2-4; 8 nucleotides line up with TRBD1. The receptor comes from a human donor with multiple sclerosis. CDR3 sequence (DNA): TGTGCCAGCAGTGACTTCGGGACAGGAGAGAACATTCAGTACTTC. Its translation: CASSDFGTGENIQYF.